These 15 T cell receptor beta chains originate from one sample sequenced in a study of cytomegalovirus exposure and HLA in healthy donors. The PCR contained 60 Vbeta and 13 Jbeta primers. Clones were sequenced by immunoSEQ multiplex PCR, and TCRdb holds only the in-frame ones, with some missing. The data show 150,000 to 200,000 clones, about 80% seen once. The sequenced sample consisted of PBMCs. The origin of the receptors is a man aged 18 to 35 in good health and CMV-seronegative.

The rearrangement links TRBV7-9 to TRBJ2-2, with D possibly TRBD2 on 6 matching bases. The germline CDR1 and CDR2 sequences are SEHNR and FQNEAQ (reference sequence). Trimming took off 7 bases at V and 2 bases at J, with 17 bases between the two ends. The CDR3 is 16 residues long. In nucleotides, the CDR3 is TGTGCCAGCACCCCCACCTGGGGGGAAAACACCGGGGAGCTGTTTTTT. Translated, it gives CASTPTWGENTGELFF.

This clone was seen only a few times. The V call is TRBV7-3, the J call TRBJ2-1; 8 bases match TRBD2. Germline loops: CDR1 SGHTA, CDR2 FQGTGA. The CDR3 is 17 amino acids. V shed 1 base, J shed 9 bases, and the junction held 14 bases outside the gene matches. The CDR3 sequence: CASSLNSAGGSGSEQFF. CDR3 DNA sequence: TGTGCCAGCAGCTTAAATTCCGCGGGGGGCTCGGGGAGTGAGCAGTTCTTC. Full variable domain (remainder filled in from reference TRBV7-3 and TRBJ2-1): GAGVSQTPSNKVTEKGKYVELRCDPISGHTALYWYRQSLGQGPEFLIYFQGTGAADDSGLPNDRFFAVRPEGSVSTLKIQRTERGDSAVYLCASSLNSAGGSGSEQFFGPGTRLTVL.

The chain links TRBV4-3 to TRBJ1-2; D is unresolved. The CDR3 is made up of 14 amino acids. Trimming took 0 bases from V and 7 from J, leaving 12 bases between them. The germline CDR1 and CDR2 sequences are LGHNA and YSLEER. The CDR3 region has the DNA TGCGCCAGCAGCCAAGATCGGCAGGCTTGTGGCTACACCTTC. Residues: CASSQDRQACGYTF.

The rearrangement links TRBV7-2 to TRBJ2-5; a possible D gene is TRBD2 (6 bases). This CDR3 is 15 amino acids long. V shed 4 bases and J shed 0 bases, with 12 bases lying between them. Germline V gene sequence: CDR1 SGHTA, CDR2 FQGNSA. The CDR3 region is CASSSGTPYQETQYF. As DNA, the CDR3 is TGTGCCAGCAGCTCCGGGACTCCTTACCAAGAGACCCAGTACTTC. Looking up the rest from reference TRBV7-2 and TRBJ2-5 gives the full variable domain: GAGVSQSPSNKVTEKGKDVELRCDPISGHTALYWYRQSLGQGLEFLIYFQGNSAPDKSGLPSDRFSAERTGGSVSTLTIQRTQQEDSAVYLCASSSGTPYQETQYFGPGTRLLVL.

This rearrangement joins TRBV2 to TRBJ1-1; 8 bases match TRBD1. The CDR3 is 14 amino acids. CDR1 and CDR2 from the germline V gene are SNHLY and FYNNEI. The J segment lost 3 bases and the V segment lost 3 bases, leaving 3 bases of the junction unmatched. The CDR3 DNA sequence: TGTGCCAGCAGTGACAGGGGGCGCGACACTGAAGCTTTCTTT. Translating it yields CASSDRGRDTEAFF.

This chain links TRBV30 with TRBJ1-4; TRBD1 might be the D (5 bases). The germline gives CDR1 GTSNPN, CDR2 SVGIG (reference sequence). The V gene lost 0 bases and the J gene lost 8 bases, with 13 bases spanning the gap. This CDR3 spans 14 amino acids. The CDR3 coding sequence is TGTGCCTGGAGTGTAGTTCGGGGGAACGAAAAACTGTTTTTT. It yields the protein CAWSVVRGNEKLFF.

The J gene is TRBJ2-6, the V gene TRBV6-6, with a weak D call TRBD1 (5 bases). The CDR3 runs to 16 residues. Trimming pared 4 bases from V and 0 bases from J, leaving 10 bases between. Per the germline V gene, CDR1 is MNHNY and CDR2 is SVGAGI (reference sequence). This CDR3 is CASSWGGYSGANVLTF. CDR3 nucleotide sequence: TGTGCCAGCAGTTGGGGCGGTTACTCTGGGGCCAACGTCCTGACTTTC.

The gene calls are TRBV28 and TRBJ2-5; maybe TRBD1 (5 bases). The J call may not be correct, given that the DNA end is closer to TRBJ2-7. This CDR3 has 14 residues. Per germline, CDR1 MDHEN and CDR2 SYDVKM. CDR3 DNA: TGTGCCAGCAGTTTCATAGGGGATTCCTACGAGCAGTACTTC. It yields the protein CASSFIGDSYEQYF.

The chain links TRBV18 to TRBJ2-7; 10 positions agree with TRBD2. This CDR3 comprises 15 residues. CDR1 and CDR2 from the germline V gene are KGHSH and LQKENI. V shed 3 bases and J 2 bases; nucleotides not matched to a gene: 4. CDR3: CASSPTTSGAYEQYF. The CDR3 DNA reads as TGTGCCAGCTCACCGACTACTAGCGGGGCCTACGAGCAGTACTTC.

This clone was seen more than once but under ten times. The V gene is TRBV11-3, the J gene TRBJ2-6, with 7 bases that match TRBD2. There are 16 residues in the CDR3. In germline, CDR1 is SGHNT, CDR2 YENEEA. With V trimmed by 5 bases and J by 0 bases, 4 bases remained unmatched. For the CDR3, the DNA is TGTGCCAGCAGCCCGGGGGGATCCTCTGGGGCCAACGTCCTGACTTTC. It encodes CASSPGGSSGANVLTF.

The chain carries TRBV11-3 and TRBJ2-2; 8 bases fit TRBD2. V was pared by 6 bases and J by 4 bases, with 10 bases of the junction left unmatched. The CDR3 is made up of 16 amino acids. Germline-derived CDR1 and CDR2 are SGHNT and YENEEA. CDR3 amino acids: CASSSSWTSPTGELFF. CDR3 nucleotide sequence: TGTGCCAGCAGTTCGTCCTGGACTAGCCCCACCGGGGAGCTGTTTTTT.

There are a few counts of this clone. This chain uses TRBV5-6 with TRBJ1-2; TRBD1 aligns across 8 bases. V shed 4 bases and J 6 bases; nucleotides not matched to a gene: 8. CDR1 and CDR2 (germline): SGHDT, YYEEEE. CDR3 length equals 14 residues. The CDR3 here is CASSARQGRNGYTF. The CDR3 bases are TGTGCCAGCAGCGCACGACAGGGGAGGAATGGCTACACCTTC. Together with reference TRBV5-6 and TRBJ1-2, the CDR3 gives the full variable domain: DAGVTQSPTHLIKTRGQQVTLRCSPKSGHDTVSWYQQALGQGPQFIFQYYEEEERQRGNFPDRFSGHQFPNYSSELNVNALLLGDSALYLCASSARQGRNGYTFGSGTRLTVV.

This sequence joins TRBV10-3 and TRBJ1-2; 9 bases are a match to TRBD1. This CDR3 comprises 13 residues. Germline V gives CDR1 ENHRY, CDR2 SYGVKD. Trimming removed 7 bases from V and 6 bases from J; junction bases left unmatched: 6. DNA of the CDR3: TGTGCCATCAAACCGACAGGGGGTCATGGCTACACCTTC. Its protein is CAIKPTGGHGYTF.

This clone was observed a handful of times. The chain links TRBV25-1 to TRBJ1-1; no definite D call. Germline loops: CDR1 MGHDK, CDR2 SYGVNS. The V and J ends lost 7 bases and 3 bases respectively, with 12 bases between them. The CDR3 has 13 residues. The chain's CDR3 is CASISTYDTEAFF. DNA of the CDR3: TGTGCCAGCATATCGACATATGACACTGAAGCTTTCTTT. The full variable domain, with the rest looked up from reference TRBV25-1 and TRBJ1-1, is EADIYQTPRYLVIGTGKKITLECSQTMGHDKMYWYQQDPGMELHLIHYSYGVNSTEKGDLSSESTVSRIRTEHFPLTLESARPSHTSQYLCASISTYDTEAFFGQGTRLTVV.

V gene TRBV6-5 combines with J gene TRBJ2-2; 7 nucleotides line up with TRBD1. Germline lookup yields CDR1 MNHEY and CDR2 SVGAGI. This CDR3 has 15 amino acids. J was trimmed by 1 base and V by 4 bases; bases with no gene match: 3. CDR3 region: CASSFTGENTGELFF. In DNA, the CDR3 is TGTGCCAGCAGTTTTACAGGGGAGAACACCGGGGAGCTGTTTTTT.